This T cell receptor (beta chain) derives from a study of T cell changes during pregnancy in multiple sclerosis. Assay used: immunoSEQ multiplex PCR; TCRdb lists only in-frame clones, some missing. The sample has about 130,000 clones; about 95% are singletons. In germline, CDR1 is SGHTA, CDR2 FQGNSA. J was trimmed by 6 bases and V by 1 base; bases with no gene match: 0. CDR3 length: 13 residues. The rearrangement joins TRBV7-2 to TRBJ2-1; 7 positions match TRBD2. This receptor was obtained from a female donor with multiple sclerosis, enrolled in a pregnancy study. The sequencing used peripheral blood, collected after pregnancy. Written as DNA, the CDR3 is TGTGCCAGCAGCTTAGGGGAGGGCAATGAGCAGTTCTTC. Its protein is CASSLGEGNEQFF.